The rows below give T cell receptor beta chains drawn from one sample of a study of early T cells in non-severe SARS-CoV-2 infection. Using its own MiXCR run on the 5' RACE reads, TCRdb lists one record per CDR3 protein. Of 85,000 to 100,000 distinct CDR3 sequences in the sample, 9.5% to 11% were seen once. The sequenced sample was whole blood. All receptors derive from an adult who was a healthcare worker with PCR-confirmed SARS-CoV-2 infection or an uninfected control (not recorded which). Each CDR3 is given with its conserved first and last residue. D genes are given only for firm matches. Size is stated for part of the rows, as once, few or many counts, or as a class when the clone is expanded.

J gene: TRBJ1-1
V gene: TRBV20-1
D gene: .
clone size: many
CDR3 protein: CSASTLEMNTEAFF
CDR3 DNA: TGCAGTGCTAGCACTTTGGAGATGAACACTGAAGCTTTCTTT

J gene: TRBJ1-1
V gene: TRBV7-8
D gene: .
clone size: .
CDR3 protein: CASSSGRSEAFF
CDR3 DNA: TGTGCCAGCAGCTCGGGACGGAGCGAAGCTTTCTTT

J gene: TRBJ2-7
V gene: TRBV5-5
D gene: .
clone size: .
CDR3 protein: CASSLGNEQYF
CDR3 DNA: TGTGCCAGCAGTCTGGGGAACGAGCAGTACTTC

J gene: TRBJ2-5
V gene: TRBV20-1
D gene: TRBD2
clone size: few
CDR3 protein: CSARDGLVQETQYF
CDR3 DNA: TGCAGTGCTAGAGATGGACTAGTACAAGAGACCCAGTACTTC

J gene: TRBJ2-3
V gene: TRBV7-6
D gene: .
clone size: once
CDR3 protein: CASEPVSDTQYF
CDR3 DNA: TGTGCCAGCGAACCCGTCTCCGATACGCAGTATTTT

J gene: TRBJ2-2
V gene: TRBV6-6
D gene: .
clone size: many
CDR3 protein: CASSYPGSRPGELFF
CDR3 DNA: TGTGCCAGCAGTTACCCGGGAAGTCGACCCGGGGAGCTGTTTTTT

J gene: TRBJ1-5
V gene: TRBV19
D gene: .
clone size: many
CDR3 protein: CASSIDRPGLSNQPQHF
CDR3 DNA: TGTGCCAGTAGTATAGATCGGCCAGGGCTCAGCAATCAGCCCCAGCATTTT

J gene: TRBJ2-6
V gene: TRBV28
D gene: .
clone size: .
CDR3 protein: CASSSPVGRSGANVLTF
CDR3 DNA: TGTGCCAGCAGTTCCCCCGTGGGGCGCTCTGGGGCCAACGTCCTGACTTTC

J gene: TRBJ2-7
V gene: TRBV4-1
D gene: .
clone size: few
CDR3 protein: CASSQIQPRAGRAYEQYF
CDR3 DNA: TGCGCCAGCAGCCAAATTCAACCCAGAGCGGGCCGAGCCTACGAGCAGTACTTC

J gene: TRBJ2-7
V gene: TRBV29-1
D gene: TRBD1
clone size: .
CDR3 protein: CSIRDSSYEQYF
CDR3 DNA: TGCAGCATCCGGGACAGTTCCTACGAGCAGTACTTC

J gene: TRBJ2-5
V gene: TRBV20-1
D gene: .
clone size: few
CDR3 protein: CSATRQGSAETQYF
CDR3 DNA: TGCAGTGCTACCCGGCAGGGTTCGGCTGAGACCCAGTACTTC

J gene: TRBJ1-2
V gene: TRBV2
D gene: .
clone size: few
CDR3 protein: CASSDRERRYGYTF
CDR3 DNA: TGTGCCAGCAGTGACAGGGAGAGGCGGTATGGCTACACCTTC

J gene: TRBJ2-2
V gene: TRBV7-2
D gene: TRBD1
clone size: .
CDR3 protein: CASSLQRTGVTGELFF
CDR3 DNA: TGTGCCAGCAGCTTACAGCGGACAGGGGTGACCGGGGAGCTGTTTTTT

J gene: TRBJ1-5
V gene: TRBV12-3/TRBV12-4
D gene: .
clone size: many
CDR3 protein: CASRVEGGNQPQHF
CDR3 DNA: TGTGCCAGCCGTGTGGAGGGAGGCAATCAGCCCCAGCATTTT

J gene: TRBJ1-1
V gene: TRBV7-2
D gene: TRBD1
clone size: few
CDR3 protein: CASSLVGGLTEAFF
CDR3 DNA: TGTGCCAGCAGCTTAGTAGGGGGCCTTACTGAAGCTTTCTTT

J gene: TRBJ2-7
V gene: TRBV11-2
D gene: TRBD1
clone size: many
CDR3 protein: CASSLPRTGADEQYF
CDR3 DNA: TGTGCCAGCAGCTTACCTCGGACAGGGGCGGACGAGCAGTACTTC

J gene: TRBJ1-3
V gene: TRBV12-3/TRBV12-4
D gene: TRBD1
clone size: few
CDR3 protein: CASSPGQGRNTIYF
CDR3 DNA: TGTGCCAGCAGTCCCGGACAGGGGAGAAACACCATATATTTT

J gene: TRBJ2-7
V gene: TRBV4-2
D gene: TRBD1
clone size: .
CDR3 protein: CASSQMGQGRLEQYF
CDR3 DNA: TGTGCCAGCAGCCAGATGGGACAGGGGCGCTTGGAGCAGTACTTC

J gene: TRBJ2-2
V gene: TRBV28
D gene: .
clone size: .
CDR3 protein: CASSPPFGWGNTGELFF
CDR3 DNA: TGTGCCAGCAGTCCCCCATTTGGATGGGGGAACACCGGGGAGCTGTTTTTT

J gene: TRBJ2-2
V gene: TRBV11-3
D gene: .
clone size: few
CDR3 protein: CASSRIWGTGELFF
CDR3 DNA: TGTGCCAGCAGCCGGATTTGGGGCACCGGGGAGCTGTTTTTT

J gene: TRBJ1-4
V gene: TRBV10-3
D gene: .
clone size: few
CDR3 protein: CAISGRVNEKLFF
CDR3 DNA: TGTGCCATCAGTGGCAGGGTCAATGAAAAACTGTTTTTT

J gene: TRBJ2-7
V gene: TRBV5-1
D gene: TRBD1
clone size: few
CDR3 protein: CASSRDARQGFGEQYF
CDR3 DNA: TGCGCCAGCAGCCGGGACGCCCGACAGGGGTTCGGCGAGCAGTACTTC

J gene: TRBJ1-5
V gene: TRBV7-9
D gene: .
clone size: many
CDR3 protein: CASSLDLGAGNQPQHF
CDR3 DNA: TGTGCCAGCAGCTTAGACCTGGGGGCAGGCAATCAGCCCCAGCATTTT

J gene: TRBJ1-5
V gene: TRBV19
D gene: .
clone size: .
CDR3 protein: CASTYRVGQPQHF
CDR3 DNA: TGTGCCAGTACTTACAGGGTAGGTCAGCCCCAGCATTTT

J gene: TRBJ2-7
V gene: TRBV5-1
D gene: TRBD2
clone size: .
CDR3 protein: CASSFGLAESSYEQYF
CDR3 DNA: TGCGCCAGCAGCTTTGGACTAGCGGAAAGCTCCTACGAGCAGTACTTC

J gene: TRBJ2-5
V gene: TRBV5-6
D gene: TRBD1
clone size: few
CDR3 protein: CASSLWGQGLLETQYF
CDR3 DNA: TGTGCCAGCAGCTTGTGGGGACAGGGTCTTCTAGAGACCCAGTACTTC

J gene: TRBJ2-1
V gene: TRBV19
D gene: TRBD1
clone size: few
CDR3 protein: CASSGQGVGEQFF
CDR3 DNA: TGTGCCAGTAGCGGTCAGGGGGTAGGGGAGCAGTTCTTC

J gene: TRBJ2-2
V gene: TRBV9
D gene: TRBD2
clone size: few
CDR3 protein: CASSVASGNTGELFF
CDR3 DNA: TGTGCCAGCAGCGTAGCTAGCGGGAACACCGGGGAGCTGTTTTTT

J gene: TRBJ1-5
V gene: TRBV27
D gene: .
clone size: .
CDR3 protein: CASRDGFYSNQPQHF
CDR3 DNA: TGTGCCAGCAGGGACGGATTTTATAGCAATCAGCCCCAGCATTTT

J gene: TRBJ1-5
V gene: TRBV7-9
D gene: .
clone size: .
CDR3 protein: CASSLASTNQPQHF
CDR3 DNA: TGTGCCAGCAGCTTAGCCTCCACCAATCAGCCCCAGCATTTT

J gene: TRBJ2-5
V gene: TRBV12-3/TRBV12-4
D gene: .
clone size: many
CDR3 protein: CASRWAQYF
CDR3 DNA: TGTGCCAGCAGATGGGCCCAGTACTTC

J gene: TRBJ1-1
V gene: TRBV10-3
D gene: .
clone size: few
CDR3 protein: CAIQDRGGAGNAEAFF
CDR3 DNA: TGTGCCATCCAGGACCGGGGGGGCGCGGGGAACGCTGAAGCTTTCTTT

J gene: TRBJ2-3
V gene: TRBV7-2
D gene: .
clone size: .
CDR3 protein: CASSLTRDTQYF
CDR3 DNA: TGTGCCAGCAGCTTAACGAGGGATACGCAGTATTTT

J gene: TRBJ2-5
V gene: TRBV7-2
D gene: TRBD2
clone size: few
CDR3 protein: CASSSGLAGIGETQYF
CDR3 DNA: TGTGCCAGCAGCTCCGGACTAGCGGGGATAGGAGAGACCCAGTACTTC

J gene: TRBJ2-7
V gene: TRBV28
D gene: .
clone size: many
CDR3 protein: CARRGIAYEQYF
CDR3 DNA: TGTGCCAGACGGGGTATAGCCTACGAGCAGTACTTC

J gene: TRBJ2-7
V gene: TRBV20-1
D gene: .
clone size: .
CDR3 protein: CSASVSNSYEQYF
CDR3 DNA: TGCAGTGCTAGTGTCTCCAATTCCTACGAGCAGTACTTC

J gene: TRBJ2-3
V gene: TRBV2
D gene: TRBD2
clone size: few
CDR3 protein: CASSGWTSGEMRDTQYF
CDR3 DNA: TGTGCCAGCAGTGGATGGACTAGCGGGGAGATGCGGGATACGCAGTATTTT

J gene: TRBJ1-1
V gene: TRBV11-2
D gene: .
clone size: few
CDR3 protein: CASSRTLRDTEAFF
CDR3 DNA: TGTGCCAGCAGCCGAACACTTAGGGACACTGAAGCTTTCTTT

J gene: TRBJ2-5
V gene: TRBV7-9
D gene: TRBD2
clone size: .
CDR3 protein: CASSYPAAGPQETQYF
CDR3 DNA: TGTGCCAGCAGCTATCCCGCAGCGGGACCGCAAGAGACCCAGTACTTC

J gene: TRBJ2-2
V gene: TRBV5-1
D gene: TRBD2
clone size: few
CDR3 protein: CASRPTSGTVGELFF
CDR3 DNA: TGCGCCAGCAGACCGACTAGCGGGACCGTCGGGGAGCTGTTTTTT

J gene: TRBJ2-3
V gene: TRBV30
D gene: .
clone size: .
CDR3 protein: CAWSGNWLSTDTQYF
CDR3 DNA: TGTGCCTGGAGTGGGAACTGGCTCAGCACAGATACGCAGTATTTT

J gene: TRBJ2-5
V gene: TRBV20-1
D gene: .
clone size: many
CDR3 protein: CSARVLARGETQYF
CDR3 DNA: TGCAGTGCTAGAGTATTGGCGCGAGGAGAGACCCAGTACTTC

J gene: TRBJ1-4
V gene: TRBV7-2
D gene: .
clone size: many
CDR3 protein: CASSSPSLSYGKLFF
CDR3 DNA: TGTGCCAGCAGCTCCCCCAGCCTTTCCTATGGAAAACTGTTTTTT

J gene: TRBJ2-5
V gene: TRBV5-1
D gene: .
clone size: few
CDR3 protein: CASMQGGTAIETQYF
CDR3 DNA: TGCGCCAGCATGCAAGGCGGGACAGCGATAGAGACCCAGTACTTC

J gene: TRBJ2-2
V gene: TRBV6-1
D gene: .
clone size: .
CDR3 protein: CASSAPGLRTLANTGELFF
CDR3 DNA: TGTGCCAGCAGTGCACCGGGACTCCGTACCCTCGCGAACACCGGGGAGCTGTTTTTT

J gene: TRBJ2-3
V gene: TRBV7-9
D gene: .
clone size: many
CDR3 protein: CASSLAGSTDTQYF
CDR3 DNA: TGTGCCAGCAGCTTAGCGGGTAGCACAGATACGCAGTATTTT

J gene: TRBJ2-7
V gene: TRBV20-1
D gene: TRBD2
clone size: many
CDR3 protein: CSARGGLASYEQYF
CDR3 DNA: TGCAGTGCTAGAGGGGGACTAGCCAGCTACGAGCAGTACTTC

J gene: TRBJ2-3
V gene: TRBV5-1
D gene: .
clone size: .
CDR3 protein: CASSLRNRAEISTDTQYF
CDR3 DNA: TGCGCCAGCAGCCTGCGAAACCGGGCGGAAATAAGCACAGATACGCAGTATTTT

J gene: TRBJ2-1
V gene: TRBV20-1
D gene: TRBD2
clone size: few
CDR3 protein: CSARILRGVYNEQFF
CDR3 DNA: TGCAGTGCTAGGATCCTCCGGGGGGTCTACAATGAGCAGTTCTTC

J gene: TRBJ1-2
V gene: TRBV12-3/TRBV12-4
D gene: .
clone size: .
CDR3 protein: CASSYRATDYGYTF
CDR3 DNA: TGTGCCAGCAGTTATAGAGCGACGGACTATGGCTACACCTTC

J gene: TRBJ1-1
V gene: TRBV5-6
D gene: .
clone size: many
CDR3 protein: CASSRWTVLNTEAFF
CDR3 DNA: TGTGCCAGCAGCCGCTGGACAGTCCTGAACACTGAAGCTTTCTTT

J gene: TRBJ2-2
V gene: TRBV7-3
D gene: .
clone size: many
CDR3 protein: CASSLSGRRRNTGELFF
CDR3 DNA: TGTGCCAGCAGCTTAAGTGGGCGGAGAAGGAACACCGGGGAGCTGTTTTTT

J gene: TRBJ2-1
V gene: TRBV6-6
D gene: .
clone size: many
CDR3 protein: CASSLTIPTENEQFF
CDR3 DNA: TGTGCCAGCAGCTTGACTATTCCTACCGAGAATGAGCAGTTCTTC

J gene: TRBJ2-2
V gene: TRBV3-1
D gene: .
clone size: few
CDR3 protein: CASSRRQSTGELFF
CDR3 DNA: TGTGCCAGCAGCCGGAGACAGAGCACCGGGGAGCTGTTTTTT

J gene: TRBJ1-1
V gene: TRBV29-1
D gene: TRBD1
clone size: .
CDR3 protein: CSVTGGAWTEAFF
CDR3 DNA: TGCAGCGTCACAGGGGGCGCGTGGACTGAAGCTTTCTTT

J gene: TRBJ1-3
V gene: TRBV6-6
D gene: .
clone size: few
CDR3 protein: CASSYTPGNTIYF
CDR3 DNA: TGTGCCAGCAGTTACACCCCTGGAAACACCATATATTTT

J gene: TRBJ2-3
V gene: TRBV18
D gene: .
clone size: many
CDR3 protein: CASSPDGRRDTQYF
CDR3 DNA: TGTGCCAGCTCACCAGACGGGAGACGGGATACGCAGTATTTT